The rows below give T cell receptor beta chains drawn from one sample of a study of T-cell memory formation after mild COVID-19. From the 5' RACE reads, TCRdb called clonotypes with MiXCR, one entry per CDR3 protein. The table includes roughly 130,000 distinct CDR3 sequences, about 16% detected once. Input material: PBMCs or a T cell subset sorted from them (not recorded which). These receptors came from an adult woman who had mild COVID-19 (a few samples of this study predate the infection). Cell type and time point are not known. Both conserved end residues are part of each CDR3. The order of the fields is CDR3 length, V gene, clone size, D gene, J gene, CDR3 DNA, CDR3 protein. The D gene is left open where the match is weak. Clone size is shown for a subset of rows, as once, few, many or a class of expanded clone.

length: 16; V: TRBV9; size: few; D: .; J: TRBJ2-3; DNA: TGTGCCAGCAGCGTAGAGGGTGGCGGGATATCAGATACGCAGTATTTT; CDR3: CASSVEGGGISDTQYF
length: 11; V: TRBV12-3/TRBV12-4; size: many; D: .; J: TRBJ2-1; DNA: TGTGCCAGCAGTTTAAGGGATGAGCAGTTCTTC; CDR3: CASSLRDEQFF
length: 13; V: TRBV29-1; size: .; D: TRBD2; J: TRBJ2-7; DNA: TGCAGCGTTGGGCGGGGGTCCCCCTACGAGCAGTACTTC; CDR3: CSVGRGSPYEQYF
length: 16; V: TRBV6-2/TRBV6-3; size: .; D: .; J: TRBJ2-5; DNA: TGTGCCAGCAGTTACTCGAGGGCAGGGTCGGCAGAGACCCAGTACTTC; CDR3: CASSYSRAGSAETQYF
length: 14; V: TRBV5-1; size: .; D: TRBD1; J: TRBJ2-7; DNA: TGCGCCAGCAGCGAGGACAGGGAAAACTACGAGCAGTACTTC; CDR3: CASSEDRENYEQYF
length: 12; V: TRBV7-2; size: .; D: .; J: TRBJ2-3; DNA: TGTGCCAGCAGCCAATCAACAGATACGCAGTATTTT; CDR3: CASSQSTDTQYF
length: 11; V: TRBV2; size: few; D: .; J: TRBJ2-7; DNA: TGTGCCAGCAGTGGGTGGAACGAGCAGTACTTC; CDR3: CASSGWNEQYF
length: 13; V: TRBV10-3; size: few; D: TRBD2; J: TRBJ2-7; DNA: TGTGCCATCAGTGGCGGGAGGATCTACGAGCAGTACTTC; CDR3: CAISGGRIYEQYF
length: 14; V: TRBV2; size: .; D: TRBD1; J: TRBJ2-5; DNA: TGTGCCAGCAGTCGGCAGGGGGCTTTAGAGACCCAGTACTTC; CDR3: CASSRQGALETQYF
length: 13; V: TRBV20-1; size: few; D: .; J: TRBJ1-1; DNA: TGCAGTGCCCAGAGGGCCATGAACACTGAAGCTTTCTTT; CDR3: CSAQRAMNTEAFF
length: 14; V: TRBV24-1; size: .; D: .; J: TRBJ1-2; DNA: TGTGCCACCAGTGATTTGGACAGTAACTATGGCTACACCTTC; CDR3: CATSDLDSNYGYTF
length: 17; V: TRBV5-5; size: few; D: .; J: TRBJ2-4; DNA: TGTGCCAGCAGCTACGGAGTGGTGGAACTAGCCAAAAACATTCAGTACTTC; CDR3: CASSYGVVELAKNIQYF
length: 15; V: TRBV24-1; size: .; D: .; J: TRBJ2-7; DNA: TGTGCCACCAGTGAGACCTCCGACAGACCGAACGAGCAGTACTTC; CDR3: CATSETSDRPNEQYF
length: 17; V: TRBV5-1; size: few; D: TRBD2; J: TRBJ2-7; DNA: TGCGCCAGCAGCTCCGGGGTAGCGGGGGCCTCAACCTACGAGCAGTACTTC; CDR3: CASSSGVAGASTYEQYF
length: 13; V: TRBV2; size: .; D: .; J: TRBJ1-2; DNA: TGTGCCAGCAGTGTGATACTACGAGATGGCTACACCTTC; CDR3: CASSVILRDGYTF
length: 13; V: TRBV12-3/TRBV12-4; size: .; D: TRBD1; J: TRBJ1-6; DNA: TGTGCCAGCAGTGGGACAGTGTATTCACCCCTCCACTTT; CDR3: CASSGTVYSPLHF
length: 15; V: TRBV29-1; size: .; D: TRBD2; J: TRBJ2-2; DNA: TGCAGCGTTGCCAGCGGGGGGCAGAACACCGGGGAGCTGTTTTTT; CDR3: CSVASGGQNTGELFF
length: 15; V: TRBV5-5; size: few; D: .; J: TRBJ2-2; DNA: TGTGCCAGCAGCTCGTGGCAGGGGATGGCCGGGGAGCTGTTTTTT; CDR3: CASSSWQGMAGELFF
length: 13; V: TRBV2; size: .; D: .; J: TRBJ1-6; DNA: TGTGCCAGCAGTTCAGAAAATAATTCACCCCTCCACTTT; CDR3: CASSSENNSPLHF
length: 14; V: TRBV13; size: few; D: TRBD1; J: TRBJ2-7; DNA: TGTGCCAGCAGCTTAGGGACAGGGGGTAGCGAGCAGTACTTC; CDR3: CASSLGTGGSEQYF
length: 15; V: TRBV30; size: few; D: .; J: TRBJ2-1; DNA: TGTGCCTGGAATTCCGACCCTAGACCCTACAATGAGCAGTTCTTC; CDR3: CAWNSDPRPYNEQFF
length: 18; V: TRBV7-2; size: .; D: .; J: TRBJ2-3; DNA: TGTGCCAGCAGCTTAGGCATGGGGGGCGCCTCCCCTAGAGATACGCAGTATTTT; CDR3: CASSLGMGGASPRDTQYF
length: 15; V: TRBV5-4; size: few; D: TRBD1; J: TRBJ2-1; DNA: TGTGCCAGCAGCGCACCTGGTTACAGGGGGAATGAGCAGTTCTTC; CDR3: CASSAPGYRGNEQFF
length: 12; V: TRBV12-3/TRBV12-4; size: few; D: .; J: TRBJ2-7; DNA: TGTGCCAGCAGTATACGGATCTACGAGCAGTACTTC; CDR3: CASSIRIYEQYF
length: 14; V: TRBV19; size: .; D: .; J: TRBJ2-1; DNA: TGTGCCAGTAGTATAGCTTCTTCTTCCCATGAGCAGTTCTTC; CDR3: CASSIASSSHEQFF
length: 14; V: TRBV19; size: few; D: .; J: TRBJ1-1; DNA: TGTGCCAGTAGTATATCCAGGGGGAACACTGAAGCTTTCTTT; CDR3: CASSISRGNTEAFF
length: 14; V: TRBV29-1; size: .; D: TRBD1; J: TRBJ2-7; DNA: TGCAGCGTTGTTCCCGGGACAGGGGATAACGAGCAGTACTTC; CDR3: CSVVPGTGDNEQYF
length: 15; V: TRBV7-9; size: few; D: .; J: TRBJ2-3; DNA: TGTGCCAGCAGCTCCCGCCAGGGTCTGTCAGATACGCAGTATTTT; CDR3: CASSSRQGLSDTQYF
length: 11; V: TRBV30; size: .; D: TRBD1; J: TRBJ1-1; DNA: TGTGCCCAGGACAGGGGAACTGAAGCTTTCTTT; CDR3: CAQDRGTEAFF
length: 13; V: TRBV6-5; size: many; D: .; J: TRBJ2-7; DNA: TGTGCCAGCAGTTTAGACAGTACCTACGAGCAGTACTTC; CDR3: CASSLDSTYEQYF
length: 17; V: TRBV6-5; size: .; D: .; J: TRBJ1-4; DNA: TGTGCCAGCAGTCCTTCGGGCCAGCCGTGGGGTACTGAAAAACTGTTTTTT; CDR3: CASSPSGQPWGTEKLFF
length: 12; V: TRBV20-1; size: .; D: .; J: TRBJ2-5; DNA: TGCAGTGCGAACTGGTGGCAAGAGACCCAGTACTTC; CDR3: CSANWWQETQYF
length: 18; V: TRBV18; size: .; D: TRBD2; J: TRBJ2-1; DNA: TGTGCCAGCTCACCACGGGGCAATGCGGGGGGTAAGGACAATGAGCAGTTCTTC; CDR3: CASSPRGNAGGKDNEQFF
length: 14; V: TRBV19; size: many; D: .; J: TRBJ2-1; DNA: TGTGCCAGTACTCGGGATAGCTCCTACAATGAGCAGTTCTTC; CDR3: CASTRDSSYNEQFF
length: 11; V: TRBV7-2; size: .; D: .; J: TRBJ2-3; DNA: TGTGCCAGCACCGCGGCCGATACGCAGTATTTT; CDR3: CASTAADTQYF
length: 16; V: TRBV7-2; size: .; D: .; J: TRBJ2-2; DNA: TGTGCCAGCACCCTCCAACCGGGGGCAAACACCGGGGAGCTGTTTTTT; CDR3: CASTLQPGANTGELFF
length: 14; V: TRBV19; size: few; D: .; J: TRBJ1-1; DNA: TGTGCCAGTAGTGTGGGCCATAGGAACACTGAAGCTTTCTTT; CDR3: CASSVGHRNTEAFF
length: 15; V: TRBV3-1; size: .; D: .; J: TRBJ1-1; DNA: TGTGCCAGCAGCCACTACCGTTCAGGGAACACTGAAGCTTTCTTT; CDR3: CASSHYRSGNTEAFF
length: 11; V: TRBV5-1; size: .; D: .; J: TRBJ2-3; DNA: TGCGCCAGCAATATCGCAGATACGCAGTATTTT; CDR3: CASNIADTQYF
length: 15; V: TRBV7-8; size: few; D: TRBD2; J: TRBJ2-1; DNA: TGTGCCAGCAGCCGAAGCGGGGGAAATTACAATGAGCAGTTCTTC; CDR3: CASSRSGGNYNEQFF
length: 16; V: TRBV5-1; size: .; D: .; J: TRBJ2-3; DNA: TGCGCCAGCAGCTTGGTTCTAGGGGGGTTCACAGATACGCAGTATTTT; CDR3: CASSLVLGGFTDTQYF
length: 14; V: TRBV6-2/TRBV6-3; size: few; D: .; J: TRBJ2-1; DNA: TGTGCCAGCGGGGGGGCGAGCTCCTACAATGAGCAGTTCTTC; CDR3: CASGGASSYNEQFF
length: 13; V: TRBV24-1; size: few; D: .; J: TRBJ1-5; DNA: TGTGCCACCAGTGGGGGCTCTGATCAGCCCCAGCATTTT; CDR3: CATSGGSDQPQHF
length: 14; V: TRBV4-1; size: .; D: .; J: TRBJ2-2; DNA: TGCGCCAGCAGCCAAGGCCAACAGCCCCGGGAGCTGTTTTTT; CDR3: CASSQGQQPRELFF
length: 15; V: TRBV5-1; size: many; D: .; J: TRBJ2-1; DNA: TGCGCCAGCAGCTGGACAGCCAATTCATACAATGAGCAGTTCTTC; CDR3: CASSWTANSYNEQFF
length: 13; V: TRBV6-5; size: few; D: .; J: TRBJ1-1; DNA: TGTGCCAGCAGTTACCTACAGGGAACTGAAGCTTTCTTT; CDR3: CASSYLQGTEAFF
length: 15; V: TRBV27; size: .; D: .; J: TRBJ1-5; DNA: TGTGCCAGCAGATCACGAGGGGCAGGTTGGCAGCCCCAGCATTTT; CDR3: CASRSRGAGWQPQHF
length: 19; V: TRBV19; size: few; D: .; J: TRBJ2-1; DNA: TGTGCCAGTAGTATAGCCAAGGGTTCGGGAGACCATCGGTCCAATGAGCAGTTCTTC; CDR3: CASSIAKGSGDHRSNEQFF
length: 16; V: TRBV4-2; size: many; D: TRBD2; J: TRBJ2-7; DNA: TGTGCCAGCAGCCAAGGGCCCGGGACTAGTTACTACGAGCAGTACTTC; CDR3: CASSQGPGTSYYEQYF
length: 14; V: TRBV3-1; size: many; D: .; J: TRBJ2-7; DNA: TGTGCCAGCAGCCAAGATCTGGCGGCCTACGAGCAGTACTTC; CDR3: CASSQDLAAYEQYF
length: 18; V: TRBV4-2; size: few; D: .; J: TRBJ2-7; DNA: TGTGCCAGCAGCCAGGAAGACCCGGGACCAATTAGCTCCTACGAGCAGTACTTC; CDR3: CASSQEDPGPISSYEQYF
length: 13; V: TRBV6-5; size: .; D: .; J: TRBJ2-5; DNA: TGTGCCAGCAGTTTCGGGGGTCGAGAGACCCAGTACTTC; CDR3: CASSFGGRETQYF
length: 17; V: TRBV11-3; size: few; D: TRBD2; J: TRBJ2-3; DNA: TGTGCCAGCAGCTCCTTGCCGGGACTAGGAAGCACAGATACGCAGTATTTT; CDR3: CASSSLPGLGSTDTQYF
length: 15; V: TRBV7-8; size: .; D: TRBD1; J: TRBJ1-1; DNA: TGTGCCAGCAGCCCCTTGACAGGGACGAACACTGAAGCTTTCTTT; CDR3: CASSPLTGTNTEAFF
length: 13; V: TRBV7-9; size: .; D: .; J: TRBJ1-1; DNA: TGTGCCAGCAGCTTAGGCCGATTACCTGAAGCTTTCTTT; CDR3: CASSLGRLPEAFF
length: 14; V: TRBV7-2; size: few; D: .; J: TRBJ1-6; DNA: TGTGCCAGCAGCTTAGAGAGGGCCAATTCACCCCTCCACTTT; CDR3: CASSLERANSPLHF
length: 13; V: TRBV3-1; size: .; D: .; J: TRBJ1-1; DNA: TGTGCCAGCAGCCAAACGAGTGTTACTGAAGCTTTCTTT; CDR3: CASSQTSVTEAFF
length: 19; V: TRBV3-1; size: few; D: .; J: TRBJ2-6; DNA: TGTGCCAGCAGCCAAGAGGGTAGTTTGATAGGCTCTGGGGCCAACGTCCTGACTTTC; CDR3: CASSQEGSLIGSGANVLTF
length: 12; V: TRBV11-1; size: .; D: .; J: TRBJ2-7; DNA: TGTGCCAGCAGCTTAGAAGTACACGAGCAGTACTTC; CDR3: CASSLEVHEQYF